The 22 T cell receptor beta chains in this list originate from one sample, sequenced in a study of vaccination and CD4 T cells after COVID-19. MiXCR was run by TCRdb on the PCR reads, yielding one entry per CDR3 protein. There are some 29,000 distinct CDR3 sequences in the sample; about 50% occur only once, and 5% to 6.5% lies in the top ten. The sample's time point: late sampling 161 to 241 days after vaccination in three convalescent patients. Sequencing was performed on CD4+ T cells from blood, taken about 7 months after SARS-CoV-2 vaccination. The receptors derive from a human donor who had recovered from COVID-19.

The J gene is TRBJ2-7, the V gene TRBV24-1, with 10 bases matching TRBD1. The germline V gene encodes CDR1 KGHDR and CDR2 SFDVKD. The CDR3 covers 15 residues. J lost 11 bases, V lost 4 bases, and 13 bases had no gene match. The CDR3 sequence: CATSELDRGLWGEYF. CDR3 nucleotides: TGTGCCACCAGTGAACTTGACAGGGGGCTGTGGGGGGAGTACTTC.

This chain links TRBV20-1 with TRBJ2-7; tentatively, D is TRBD2 (5 bases). Germline V gene data show CDR1 as DFQATT and CDR2 as SNEGSKA (reference sequence). Trimming removed 1 base at V and 2 bases at J, with 18 bases between. The CDR3 is 16 residues long. In DNA form, the CDR3 reads TGCAGTGCTAGAGCCACGCGCACACAACTAGCCTACGAGCAGTACTTC. Its protein product is CSARATRTQLAYEQYF.

The chain has TRBV11-2 and TRBJ1-1; D not resolved. This CDR3 is built from 14 residues. In germline, CDR1 is SGHAT, CDR2 FQNNGV. V shed 5 bases and J shed 1 base, with 11 bases lying between them. For the CDR3, the DNA is TGTGCCAGCAGCCCGGGGTGGGCGAACACTGAAGCTTTCTTT. Protein product: CASSPGWANTEAFF.

The chain joins TRBV19 to TRBJ1-1, with D possibly TRBD1 on 5 matching bases. Trimming left V 8 bases short and J 6 bases short, with 16 bases between. This CDR3 comprises 13 residues. CDR1 and CDR2 from the germline V gene are LNHDA and SQIVND (reference sequence). CDR3 in DNA: TGTGCCAGTTCCCTCGACAGTTACGCTGAAGCTTTCTTT. Its protein product is CASSLDSYAEAFF.

The rearrangement joins TRBV28 to TRBJ2-7, with D perhaps matching TRBD2 (6 bases). The V and J ends lost 1 base and 2 bases respectively, with 18 bases between them. The CDR3 totals 17 residues. CDR1 is MDHEN and CDR2 is SYDVKM in the germline V gene. This CDR3 reads CASSLFRLRGRTYEQYF. The CDR3 region has the DNA TGTGCCAGCAGTTTATTTCGGTTGCGGGGAAGGACCTACGAGCAGTACTTC.

This clonotype has just a few counts. V gene TRBV20-1 combines with J gene TRBJ1-2; D possibly corresponds to TRBD1 (5 bases). In germline, CDR1 is DFQATT, CDR2 SNEGSKA (reference sequence). Trimming removed 5 bases at V and 5 bases at J, with 18 bases between. CDR3 length equals 14 residues. Here the CDR3 DNA reads TGCAGTGCTTCCGAGGACACACCGAAATATGGCTACACCTTC. As protein: CSASEDTPKYGYTF.

The chain employs TRBV19 and TRBJ2-3, with a possible D match to TRBD2 (5 bases). Germline-derived CDR1 and CDR2 are LNHDA and SQIVND (reference sequence). Trimming cost V 3 bases and J 8 bases, with 12 bases left between them. CDR3 length equals 13 residues. The CDR3 is CASSMEAATTQYF. The CDR3 coding sequence is TGTGCCAGTAGTATGGAGGCGGCTACTACGCAGTATTTT.

The chain combines TRBV6-1 with TRBJ2-7; 9 bases match TRBD2. The CDR3 spans 14 residues. The trim removed 7 bases at V and 3 bases at J, leaving 7 bases unmatched. Per the germline V gene, CDR1 is MNHNS and CDR2 is SASEGT. Here the CDR3 reads CASKVAGVGYEQYF. The CDR3 region has the DNA TGTGCCAGCAAGGTAGCGGGAGTTGGCTACGAGCAGTACTTC.

This rearrangement joins TRBV7-9 to TRBJ2-1; the D gene is possibly TRBD2 (5 bases). CDR1 and CDR2 from the germline V gene are SEHNR and FQNEAQ (reference sequence). V dropped 1 base and J dropped 2 bases, with 9 bases sitting between them. The CDR3 totals 15 residues. The DNA for the CDR3 is TGTGCCAGCAGCTTAGTGCTAGCTCCCTACAATGAGCAGTTCTTC. Translating it yields CASSLVLAPYNEQFF.

CDR3 region: CSARSIGTRPGETQYF. The CDR3 bases are TGCAGTGCTAGATCGATCGGGACACGCCCGGGGGAGACCCAGTACTTC. The chain uses TRBV20-1 and TRBJ2-5; possible D gene TRBD1, 6 bases. CDR3 length: 16 amino acids. From germline, CDR1 is DFQATT and CDR2 SNEGSKA (reference sequence). V shed 2 bases and J shed 5 bases, with 21 bases lying between them.

The chain uses TRBV11-2 and TRBJ2-7, with 10 bases lining up with TRBD1. Germline V gene sequence: CDR1 SGHAT, CDR2 FQNNGV. The CDR3 is 16 residues long. After removal of 3 bases from V and 6 bases from J, the junction contained 11 bases not matched to a gene. CDR3 protein: CASSFTGQGPSGEQYF. DNA of the CDR3: TGTGCCAGCAGCTTCACGGGACAGGGGCCGTCCGGCGAGCAGTACTTC.

This sequence joins TRBV4-2 and TRBJ2-5; TRBD2 might be the D (7 bases). This CDR3 comprises 15 residues. Germline V gives CDR1 LGHNA, CDR2 YNFKEQ. V was trimmed by 6 bases and J by 1 base, leaving 15 bases between them. CDR3 nucleotides: TGTGCCAGCAGGCCGGGGGGCGGGATCCAAGAGACCCAGTACTTC. Its translation is CASRPGGGIQETQYF.

This clonotype was detected a few times. The chain joins TRBV7-2 to TRBJ1-2; D remains unclear. Germline CDR1 reads SGHTA; CDR2 reads FQGNSA. The CDR3 sequence is 11 residues long. With 1 base removed from V and 6 bases from J, the gap between germline ends came to 3 bases. CDR3 amino acids: CASSLGDGYTF. In DNA, the CDR3 is TGTGCCAGCAGCTTAGGGGATGGCTACACCTTC.

The chain combines TRBV24-1 with TRBJ2-5, with a tentative D call TRBD1 (6 bases). Germline V lookup: CDR1 KGHDR, CDR2 SFDVKD. The ends were cut back, 4 bases at V and 7 bases at J, with 15 bases in the middle. The CDR3 runs to 14 residues. CDR3 sequence (DNA): TGTGCCACCAGTGAGGGAACAGGGTCGGTGACCCAGTACTTC. This translates into CATSEGTGSVTQYF.

The chain uses TRBV20-1 and TRBJ1-6; 7 positions agree with TRBD1. The CDR3 covers 15 residues. CDR1 DFQATT and CDR2 SNEGSKA come from the germline V gene (reference sequence). V dropped 0 bases and J dropped 10; count of bases not matched to a gene: 9. DNA of the CDR3: TGCAGTGCTAGAGACGAACAGGGGATAGGGTCACCCCTCCACTTT. It translates to CSARDEQGIGSPLHF.

The rearrangement links TRBV20-1 to TRBJ2-3, with D perhaps given as TRBD1 or TRBD2 (5 bases each). Trimming took 0 bases from V and 6 from J, leaving 13 bases between them. CDR3 length: 14 amino acids. Germline loops: CDR1 DFQATT, CDR2 SNEGSKA (reference sequence). Written as DNA, the CDR3 is TGCAGTGCTAGAGAGGGACCAGCCACGGATACGCAGTATTTT. Translating it yields CSAREGPATDTQYF.

The chain has TRBV10-3 and TRBJ2-1, with TRBD1 identical over 8 bases. The CDR3 is made up of 14 amino acids. The germline V gene encodes CDR1 ENHRY and CDR2 SYGVKD. The trim removed 0 bases at V and 7 bases at J, leaving 2 bases unmatched. The DNA for the CDR3 is TGTGCCATCAGTGAGTCACAGGGGGAAAATGAGCAGTTCTTC. The encoded protein is CAISESQGENEQFF.

With regard to this clonotype: This may stem from a read error, because a much larger clone lies one nucleotide away. The V and J genes are TRBV6-1 and TRBJ2-7; the D gene is possibly TRBD1 (6 bases). Germline CDR1 is MNHNS and CDR2 is SASEGT. The CDR3 runs 15 residues. V lost 6 bases and J lost 4, with 19 bases in between. Here the CDR3 reads CASREGVWLGYEQYF. CDR3 coding DNA: TGTGCCAGCAGAGAGGGGGTTTGGCTTGGGTACGAGCAGTACTTC.

The V and J genes are TRBV19 and TRBJ2-5; no clear D gene. V lost 5 bases, J lost 1 base, and 5 bases lay in between. The CDR3 loop spans 12 amino acids. Germline CDR1 and CDR2: LNHDA and SQIVND (reference sequence). The CDR3 here is CASSGRQETQYF. The CDR3 coding sequence is TGTGCCAGTAGTGGACGCCAAGAGACCCAGTACTTC.

The sample holds a few counts of this clonotype. CDR3 sequence: CSATRLAGAQETQYF. In DNA form, the CDR3 reads TGCAGTGCTACCAGACTAGCGGGGGCCCAAGAGACCCAGTACTTC. The chain couples TRBV20-1 to TRBJ2-5; 12 bases map to TRBD2. Germline values: CDR1 DFQATT, CDR2 SNEGSKA (reference sequence). CDR3 size: 15 residues. The V gene end was trimmed by 4 bases and the J gene end by 1 base; junction bases not matched to a gene: 4.

This clonotype was seen a handful of times. CDR3 protein: CASSQAAERGRDTQYF. CDR3 nucleotide sequence: TGCGCCAGCAGCCAGGCAGCAGAGAGAGGAAGAGATACGCAGTATTTT. This chain uses TRBV4-3 with TRBJ2-3; no reliable D call. The CDR3 runs to 16 residues. Germline V CDR1 and CDR2: LGHNA, YSLEER. V lost 3 bases and J lost 5, with 18 bases in between.

J is TRBJ1-1 and V is TRBV19; the match to TRBD1 covers 10 bases. This CDR3 has 14 amino acids. Germline V gives CDR1 LNHDA, CDR2 SQIVND (reference sequence). V shed 6 bases and J 4 bases; nucleotides not matched to a gene: 5. CDR3 nucleotides: TGTGCCAGTAGCCAGACAGGGGGCCTCACTGAAGCTTTCTTT. It is translated as CASSQTGGLTEAFF. The full variable domain, with the rest looked up from reference TRBV19 and TRBJ1-1, is DGGITQSPKYLFRKEGQNVTLSCEQNLNHDAMYWYRQDPGQGLRLIYYSQIVNDFQKGDIAEGYSVSREKKESFPLTVTSAQKNPTAFYLCASSQTGGLTEAFFGQGTRLTVV.